This T cell receptor beta chain is drawn from a study of technical replicates of blood from several donors. Data came from immunoSEQ multiplex PCR; TCRdb stores just in-frame clones and leaves some out. In the table there are fewer than 100,000 clones, about nine tenths of which are singletons. Losses at the gene ends were 2 bases for V and 8 bases for J; bases not matched to a gene: 4. Germline CDR1 and CDR2: SGHVS and FQNEAQ. This CDR3 has 15 residues. The sequencing sample was made of T cells isolated from PBMCs. This sequence was found in a human donor in good health. The genes are TRBV7-8 and TRBJ2-1; 12 nucleotides match TRBD2. CDR3 coding DNA: TGTGCCAGCAGCTTAACTAGCGGGAGGTTCGATGAGCAGTTCTTC. It codes for CASSLTSGRFDEQFF.